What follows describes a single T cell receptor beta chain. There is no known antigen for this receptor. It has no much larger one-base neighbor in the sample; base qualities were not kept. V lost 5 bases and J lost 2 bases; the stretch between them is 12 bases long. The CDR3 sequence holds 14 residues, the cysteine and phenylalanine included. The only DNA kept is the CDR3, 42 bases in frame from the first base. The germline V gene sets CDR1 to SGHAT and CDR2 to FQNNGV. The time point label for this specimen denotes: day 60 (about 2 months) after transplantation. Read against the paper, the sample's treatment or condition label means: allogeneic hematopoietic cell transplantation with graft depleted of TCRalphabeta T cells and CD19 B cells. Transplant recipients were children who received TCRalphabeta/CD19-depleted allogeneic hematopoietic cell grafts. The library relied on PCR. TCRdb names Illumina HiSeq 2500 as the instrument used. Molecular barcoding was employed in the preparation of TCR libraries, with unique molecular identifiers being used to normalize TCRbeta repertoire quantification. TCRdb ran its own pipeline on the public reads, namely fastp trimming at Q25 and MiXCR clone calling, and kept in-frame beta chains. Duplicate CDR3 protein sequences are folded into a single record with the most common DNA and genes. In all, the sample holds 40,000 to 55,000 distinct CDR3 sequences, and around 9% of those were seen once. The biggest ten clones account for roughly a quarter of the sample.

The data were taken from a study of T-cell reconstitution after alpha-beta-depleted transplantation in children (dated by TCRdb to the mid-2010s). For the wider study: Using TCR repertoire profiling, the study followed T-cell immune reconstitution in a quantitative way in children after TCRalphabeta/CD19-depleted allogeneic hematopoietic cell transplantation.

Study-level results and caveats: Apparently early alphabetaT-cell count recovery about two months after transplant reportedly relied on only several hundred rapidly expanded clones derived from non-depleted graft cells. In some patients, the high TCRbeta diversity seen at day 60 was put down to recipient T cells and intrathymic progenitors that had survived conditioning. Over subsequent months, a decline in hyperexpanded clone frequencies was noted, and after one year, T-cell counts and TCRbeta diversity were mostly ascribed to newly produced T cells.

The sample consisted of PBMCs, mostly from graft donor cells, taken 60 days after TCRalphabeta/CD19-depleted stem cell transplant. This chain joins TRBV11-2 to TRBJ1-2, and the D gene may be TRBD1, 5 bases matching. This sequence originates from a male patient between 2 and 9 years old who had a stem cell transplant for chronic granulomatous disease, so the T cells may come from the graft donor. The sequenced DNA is TGTGCCAGCAGCCCTCGGACAAGAAACTATGGCTACACCTTC. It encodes CASSPRTRNYGYTF.